The TCR beta chain under discussion was sequenced for a study of immune evolution from preneoplasia to lung adenocarcinoma (dated by TCRdb to the early 2020s). About the investigation overall: The study combined immune gene expression, TCR sequencing and multiplex immunofluorescence to profile immune contexture across lung adenocarcinoma precursors and invasive adenocarcinoma. The sample size depended on which specimens were available, not on a prior power calculation. Whole exome sequencing and methylation data from the same cohort of nodules were integrated with the immune data. TCR sequencing data were obtained from 51 patients. The overall cohort was made up of 53 patients with pulmonary nodules who had surgical resection. POLYSOLVER was used to infer class I HLA alleles from exome data, and LOHHLA was used to detect allele-specific HLA loss. Resected precursor lesions (AAH, AIS, MIA) and invasive adenocarcinomas were each compared against paired morphologically normal lung tissue. It was reported in the study that 105 samples were used for TCR sequencing.

Resection was performed on patients in Japan or China between the mid-2010s and the late 2010s. Two lung cancer pathologists independently reviewed H&E slides to confirm the histologic diagnosis of every case. The AllPrep DNA/RNA FFPE Kit was used to isolate DNA from FFPE tissue. To note about this clone: Its antigen specificity is not known. Per-nucleotide qualities are absent, and no much larger clonotype sits a single base away.

V drops 2 bases and J drops 0 bases, leaving 13 bases in between. The CDR3 spans 17 residues, from the cysteine through the phenylalanine. CDR3 DNA only is kept here, 51 bases in frame from base 1. The germline V gene gives CDR1 as SGHVS and CDR2 as FQNEAQ. Using the immunoSEQ hsTCRbeta Kit, TCR beta CDR3 regions were sequenced from DNA. Processing in the source paper ran as follows. The ImmunoSEQ Analyzer was used to analyse the TCR sequencing data. T cell clonality was defined as 1 minus Pielou's evenness, calculated on productive rearrangements. The inverse Simpson index, applied to productive templates, was used to measure T cell diversity. T cell density was expressed as TCR beta template counts normalized to usable DNA, with usable DNA estimated by amplifying and sequencing housekeeping genes. Two-sided Kruskal-Wallis tests were used to compare TCR metrics between histologic stages. This immuneACCESS table, as held by TCRdb, lists in-frame sequences with V and J called but not all clones. Of the missing ones, under half trace to an unresolved V gene in checked studies; the others have no known cause. The DNA was the basis for D and trimming; V, J and clone size are from that table. Here the sample has 7,000 or so clones; over 70% occur a single time. Of the sample, roughly a sixth is held by the ten largest clones.

Study-level results and caveats: All patients were from Japan and China, so applicability to Western populations was uncertain. Normal lung had the highest top T cell clone frequencies, and these frequencies appeared to fall progressively from AAH through AIS, MIA and invasive adenocarcinoma. Clonality was highest in normal lung, while later-stage lesions appeared to have lower clonality but higher T cell density and diversity. The findings rested on association rather than direct causation, and larger cohorts with long-term follow-up and longitudinal biopsies were considered necessary.

The receptor chain draws on TRBV7-8 and TRBJ2-2; the D gene is perhaps TRBD1, on 6 matching bases. The TCR sequence derives from a person aged 65-85 years with lung adenocarcinoma. Sequencing input: FFPE adjacent normal lung tissue. The DNA sequence is given as TGTGCCAGCAGCTTACCCGCGGACAGCGCGAACACCGGGGAGCTGTTTTTT. It is translated as CASSLPADSANTGELFF.